These 25 T cell receptor beta chains came from one sample sequenced in a study of monozygotic twins with inflammatory bowel disease. Reprocessing the 5' RACE reads, TCRdb reports a single entry for every CDR3 protein and omits DNA. The sample totals about 210,000 distinct CDR3 sequences. Material for sequencing was blood. The receptors were gathered from a human donor with ulcerative colitis or Crohn's disease, or a healthy co-twin of an affected twin (not recorded which).

The rearrangement joins TRBV4-1 to TRBJ2-1; TCRdb calls TRBD1, which cannot be checked without DNA. CDR1 MGHRA and CDR2 YSYEKL come from the germline V gene. This CDR3 comprises 15 residues. This CDR3 reads CASSHLTGGNPLQFF.

V usage is TRBV20-1 and J usage is TRBJ2-3. The CDR3 runs 14 residues. Germline-derived CDR1 and CDR2 are DFQATT and SNEGSKA (reference sequence). This CDR3 reads CSANILAVPDTQYF.

The chain links TRBV12-3 or TRBV12-4 to TRBJ2-4. CDR3 length: 12 residues. The CDR3 region is CASRPDTDIQYF.

The chain recombines TRBV7-2 with TRBJ1-2; TCRdb designates TRBD1, a call that cannot be tested without DNA. The length of the CDR3 is 16 residues. Germline CDR1 and CDR2: SGHTA and FQGNSA. The CDR3 sequence: CASSDALGQGFYGYTF.

J is TRBJ2-1 and V is TRBV20-1; no DNA is available, so the TRBD1 call from TCRdb remains unchecked. The CDR3 covers 14 residues. Germline V gene sequence: CDR1 DFQATT, CDR2 SNEGSKA (reference sequence). The CDR3 protein is CSARRGLAMGEQFF.

The V gene is TRBV7-9, the J gene TRBJ2-1; TCRdb calls TRBD1, which cannot be checked without DNA. CDR3 length: 15 residues. CDR1 SEHNR and CDR2 FQNEAQ come from the germline V gene (reference sequence). The CDR3: CASSARDSLPNEQFF.

The J gene is TRBJ1-2, the V gene TRBV6-6; TCRdb calls TRBD1, which cannot be checked without DNA. Germline loops: CDR1 MNHNY, CDR2 SVGAGI (reference sequence). CDR3 length: 13 amino acids. The CDR3 sequence: CASSADRVYGYTF.

The chain carries TRBV28 and TRBJ2-7; absent DNA, TCRdb's TRBD2 call cannot be checked. This CDR3 is 14 amino acids long. The germline gives CDR1 MDHEN, CDR2 SYDVKM. The CDR3 loop is CASRLTGGPYEQYF.

The chain joins TRBV27 to TRBJ1-1; checking the TCRdb D call of TRBD1 is not possible without DNA. This CDR3 comprises 14 residues. The V gene's germline CDR1 is MNHEY and CDR2 SMNVEV (reference sequence). Here the CDR3 reads CASGQGVMNTEAFF.

V and J are TRBV20-1 and TRBJ2-7; TCRdb returns TRBD2, unconfirmable since there is no DNA. Germline CDR1 reads DFQATT; CDR2 reads SNEGSKA (reference sequence). There are 12 residues in the CDR3. The CDR3 spells CSAKSIPREQYF.

The rearrangement joins TRBV6-2 or TRBV6-3 to TRBJ2-1. Germline assignment: CDR1 MNHEY and CDR2 SVGEGT. The CDR3 runs to 13 residues. CDR3 sequence reads: CASGFTAYNEQFF.

This rearrangement joins TRBV5-1 to TRBJ1-1; lacking DNA, the TRBD1 call made by TCRdb goes unchecked. The CDR3 length is 15 residues. From germline, CDR1 is SGHRS and CDR2 YFSETQ. The chain's CDR3 is CASSRDRGGNTEAFF. The full variable domain, with the rest looked up from reference TRBV5-1 and TRBJ1-1, is KAGVTQTPRYLIKTRGQQVTLSCSPISGHRSVSWYQQTPGQGLQFLFEYFSETQRNKGNFPGRFSGRQFSNSRSEMNVSTLELGDSALYLCASSRDRGGNTEAFFGQGTRLTVV.

The V call is TRBV7-3, the J call TRBJ2-3; no DNA is available, so the TRBD2 call from TCRdb remains unchecked. The CDR3 is made up of 16 amino acids. Germline V gene data show CDR1 as SGHTA and CDR2 as FQGTGA. CDR3 amino acids: CASSLLPPSYTDTQYF.

The CDR3 loop is CAISEGRGSYGYTF. The chain is built from TRBV10-3 and TRBJ1-2; TCRdb's D call of TRBD1 is untestable without DNA. This CDR3 spans 14 amino acids. Per the germline V gene, CDR1 is ENHRY and CDR2 is SYGVKD.

This chain connects TRBV20-1 to TRBJ1-1; with no DNA, the TCRdb D assignment of TRBD1 cannot be verified. The CDR3 consists of 14 residues. Per the germline V gene, CDR1 is DFQATT and CDR2 is SNEGSKA (reference sequence). The CDR3 here is CSARGHAGDTEAFF.

V is TRBV28 and J is TRBJ2-7. CDR3 length: 17 residues. The germline V gene has CDR1 MDHEN and CDR2 SYDVKM. CDR3 sequence reads: CASSPITLTFSSYEQYF.

V and J are TRBV5-1 and TRBJ1-2; TCRdb returns TRBD1, unconfirmable since there is no DNA. CDR3 length equals 14 residues. CDR1 and CDR2 from the germline V gene are SGHRS and YFSETQ. This chain's CDR3 is CASSLLTGLDGYTF. The complete variable domain, with remaining parts taken from reference TRBV5-1 and TRBJ1-2, reads KAGVTQTPRYLIKTRGQQVTLSCSPISGHRSVSWYQQTPGQGLQFLFEYFSETQRNKGNFPGRFSGRQFSNSRSEMNVSTLELGDSALYLCASSLLTGLDGYTFGSGTRLTVV.

V usage is TRBV20-1 and J usage is TRBJ2-7; no DNA is available, so the TRBD1 call from TCRdb remains unchecked. The CDR3 is made up of 15 amino acids. Germline CDR1 reads DFQATT; CDR2 reads SNEGSKA (reference sequence). The CDR3 loop reads CSAVRGTGTSYEQYF.

The chain carries TRBV9 and TRBJ2-7; there is no DNA to check the TCRdb D call of TRBD1. CDR1 SGDLS and CDR2 YYNGEE come from the germline V gene. This CDR3 is built from 12 residues. The CDR3 here is CASSGQGAGQYF.

The rearrangement links TRBV12-3 or TRBV12-4 to TRBJ2-5; the D call from TCRdb, TRBD2, cannot be confirmed without DNA. This CDR3 comprises 14 residues. CDR3 in amino acids: CASRPSGVQETQYF.

The CDR3 loop is CSAIAPPYEQYF. The chain uses TRBV20-1 and TRBJ2-7. This CDR3 comprises 12 residues. Germline CDR1 DFQATT, CDR2 SNEGSKA (reference sequence).

CDR3 region: CASSPDSKYEQYF. V is TRBV6-5 and J is TRBJ2-7; there is no DNA to check the TCRdb D call of TRBD2. The length of the CDR3 is 13 residues. The V gene's germline CDR1 is MNHEY and CDR2 SVGAGI.

This sequence joins TRBV28 and TRBJ2-7; TCRdb's D call, TRBD2, is unchecked because there is no DNA. There are 16 residues in the CDR3. CDR1 is MDHEN, CDR2 SYDVKM, per germline. CDR3 residues: CASSQAVGTSIYEQYF. Combining the CDR3 with reference TRBV28 and TRBJ2-7 gives the whole variable domain DVKVTQSSRYLVKRTGEKVFLECVQDMDHENMFWYRQDPGLGLRLIYFSYDVKMKEKGDIPEGYSVSREKKERFSLILESASTNQTSMYLCASSQAVGTSIYEQYFGPGTRLTVT.

The chain carries TRBV7-2 and TRBJ2-1; TCRdb names TRBD1, which stays unverified in the absence of DNA. Germline CDR1 reads SGHTA; CDR2 reads FQGNSA. The CDR3 has 12 amino acids. CDR3 residues: CASSSSSPPGVF.

This chain links TRBV5-1 with TRBJ2-2; the TRBD1 assignment by TCRdb is unverifiable without DNA. This CDR3 spans 12 amino acids. Germline V lookup: CDR1 SGHRS, CDR2 YFSETQ. The CDR3 region is CASSSPMGELFF.